These T cell receptor beta chains were read from a single sample in a study of blood T cell repertoires in COVID-19. Produced via immunoSEQ multiplex PCR; TCRdb's table is partial and in-frame only. In the table there are just over 300,000 clones, about nine tenths of which are singletons. Sequenced: PBMCs or T cells enriched from blood (not recorded which). Receptors originate from a man younger than 45 who had recovered from COVID-19. The CDR3 runs from the conserved cysteine through the conserved F or W. A D gene is named only where the DNA matches it firmly. Expanded clones are given a class, and other clones once, few, many or no size at all.

j_call d_call clone_size v_call cdr3_aa cdr3_nt
TRBJ1-5 TRBD1 . TRBV6-5 CASSSGTVAHQPQHF TGTGCCAGCAGTTCGGGGACAGTAGCCCATCAGCCCCAGCATTTT
TRBJ1-3 TRBD1 . TRBV5-5 CASSPWTGGNTIYF TGTGCCAGCAGCCCCTGGACAGGGGGAAACACCATATATTTT
TRBJ2-7 TRBD2 few TRBV20-1 CSASLAGGYEQYF TGCAGTGCTAGTTTAGCGGGAGGATACGAGCAGTACTTC
TRBJ2-5 TRBD2 . TRBV7-2 CASSLAGRGRGGAVETQYF TGTGCCAGCAGCTTAGCCGGTCGAGGACGCGGGGGGGCCGTCGAGACCCAGTACTTC
TRBJ1-1 TRBD1 . TRBV7-9 CASSGGQGPLNTEAFF TGTGCCAGCAGCGGAGGACAGGGCCCTTTGAACACTGAAGCTTTCTTT
TRBJ1-1 . . TRBV2 CASLIGYTEAFF TGTGCCAGCCTGATTGGCTACACTGAAGCTTTCTTT
TRBJ2-7 . . TRBV5-1 CASSLNSLYEQYF TGCGCCAGCAGCTTGAACTCCCTCTACGAGCAGTACTTC
TRBJ2-7 . . TRBV2 CASSVGAAKIFYEQYF TGTGCCAGCAGTGTAGGGGCAGCCAAAATCTTCTACGAGCAGTACTTC
TRBJ1-3 TRBD1 . TRBV5-6 CASSPTGTRDRETGNTIYF TGTGCCAGCAGCCCGACGGGTACCCGGGACAGAGAGACTGGAAACACCATATATTTT
TRBJ2-7 TRBD1 . TRBV27 CASSSRTGFYEQYF TGTGCCAGCAGCTCGCGGACAGGGTTCTACGAGCAGTACTTC
TRBJ2-3 TRBD2 . TRBV10-2 CASTRGADTQYF TGCGCCAGCACCCGGGGGGCAGATACGCAGTATTTT
TRBJ2-7 . . TRBV7-9 CASSLVASSYEQYF TGTGCCAGCAGCTTAGTGGCAAGCTCCTACGAGCAGTACTTC
TRBJ1-4 TRBD1 . TRBV6-5 CASSLRGMDNEKLFF TGTGCCAGCAGCCTCAGGGGGATGGATAATGAAAAACTGTTTTTT
TRBJ2-3 . . TRBV5-1 CASSLANVENTDTQYF TGCGCCAGCAGCTTGGCTAATGTGGAGAACACAGATACGCAGTATTTT
TRBJ1-5 . . TRBV4-1 CASSPRAAGGNQPQHF TGCGCCAGCAGCCCCCGGGCGGCGGGCGGCAATCAGCCCCAGCATTTT
TRBJ2-7 . once TRBV7-7 CASSPPGLYEQYF TGTGCTAGCAGCCCCCCGGGTCTCTACGAGCAGTACTTC
TRBJ2-6 TRBD1 . TRBV5-1 CASSTGQAGANVLTF TGCGCCAGCAGCACGGGACAGGCAGGGGCCAACGTCCTGACTTTC
TRBJ2-3 TRBD2 . TRBV5-1 CASSLGLAGTSSTDTQYF TGCGCCAGCAGCCTGGGACTAGCGGGGACCTCTAGCACAGATACGCAGTATTTT
TRBJ1-1 . once TRBV19 CASRGGRNTEAFF TGTGCCAGTAGAGGGGGACGGAACACTGAAGCTTTCTTT
TRBJ2-5 TRBD2 . TRBV12-5 CASGLSPGGPETQYF TGTGCTAGTGGTTTGTCCCCGGGAGGTCCAGAGACCCAGTACTTC
TRBJ2-5 . . TRBV5-6 CASSSPTSSQETQYF TGTGCCAGCAGCTCCCCCACTTCCTCCCAAGAGACCCAGTACTTC
TRBJ1-4 TRBD1 . TRBV30 CAWTGGGEKLFF TGTGCCTGGACAGGGGGAGGTGAAAAACTGTTTTTT
TRBJ1-5 TRBD1 . TRBV19 CASRNRDRGHDQPQHF TGTGCCAGTAGAAATCGGGACAGGGGGCACGATCAGCCCCAGCATTTT
TRBJ1-1 . . TRBV19 CASSNFNTEAFF TGTGCCAGTAGTAACTTCAACACTGAAGCTTTCTTT
TRBJ1-5 . . TRBV15 CATSRDLRADQPQHF TGTGCCACCAGCAGAGATCTCAGGGCGGATCAGCCCCAGCATTTT
TRBJ1-6 . . TRBV18 CASSPGRVLSGSPLHF TGTGCCAGCTCACCGGGAAGGGTGCTTAGCGGTTCACCCCTCCACTTT
TRBJ2-3 TRBD2 once TRBV6-6 CASSHLGREPNTQYF TGTGCCAGCAGCCACCTGGGGCGGGAGCCGAATACGCAGTATTTT
TRBJ2-3 . . TRBV19 CASSIPGGLSTDTQYF TGTGCCAGTAGTATCCCCGGTGGTCTTAGCACAGATACGCAGTATTTT
TRBJ2-5 . . TRBV5-4 CASSLGTGPETQYF TGTGCCAGCAGCTTGGGAACAGGGCCAGAGACCCAGTACTTC
TRBJ2-1 . . TRBV23-1 CASSQPPPGNEQFF TGCGCCAGCAGTCAACCCCCACCGGGGAATGAGCAGTTCTTC
TRBJ1-1 . . TRBV7-2 CASSLGGHYTEAFF TGTGCCAGCAGCTTAGGGGGACACTACACTGAAGCTTTCTTT
TRBJ1-5 TRBD1 . TRBV29-1 CSVGQGANQPQHF TGCAGCGTTGGACAGGGGGCTAATCAGCCCCAGCATTTT
TRBJ1-1 . . TRBV14 CASSLPGLNTEAFF TGTGCCAGCAGCCTACCAGGGCTAAACACTGAAGCTTTCTTT
TRBJ2-2 TRBD1 . TRBV24-1 CASRDRGSGELFF TGTGCCAGCCGGGACAGGGGGTCCGGGGAGCTGTTTTTT
TRBJ2-7 TRBD1 . TRBV19 CAASGTGESYVHEQYF TGTGCCGCATCCGGGACAGGGGAGTCCTATGTGCACGAGCAGTACTTC